A selection of T cell receptor beta chains follows, all from one sample in a study of cytomegalovirus exposure and HLA in healthy donors. The table came from immunoSEQ multiplex PCR; TCRdb's copy has only in-frame clones and leaves some out. The sample lists around 110,000 clones, roughly 83% occurring once. Sequencing used PBMCs. All receptors derive from a man younger than 45 in good health and CMV-seropositive. CDR3s leave out the opening cysteine and the closing phenylalanine or tryptophan. The order of the fields is clone size, V gene, J gene, CDR3 protein. Part of the rows lack a size; the others show once, few, many or a class for expanded clones.

size: few
V: TRBV27
J: TRBJ2-7
CDR3: ASTTARGTVYEQY

size: once
V: TRBV18
J: TRBJ2-1
CDR3: ASSPIQGSTYNEQF

size: few
V: TRBV7-2
J: TRBJ1-2
CDR3: ASSVQGYGYT

size: .
V: TRBV29-1
J: TRBJ2-3
CDR3: SVGRDTSGGDTQY

size: .
V: TRBV5-5
J: TRBJ1-2
CDR3: ASSLGGQGGYGYT

size: .
V: TRBV5-1
J: TRBJ2-7
CDR3: ASSPLGLAGTYEQY

size: .
V: TRBV28
J: TRBJ1-3
CDR3: ASSSPYQGSYTIY

size: .
V: TRBV20-1
J: TRBJ1-2
CDR3: TAGSLDRYT

size: .
V: TRBV30
J: TRBJ2-7
CDR3: AWGTGLTYEQY

size: .
V: TRBV5-1
J: TRBJ2-5
CDR3: ASSSRLQGALQETQY

size: few
V: TRBV2
J: TRBJ2-5
CDR3: ASSGGRETQY

size: .
V: TRBV7-3
J: TRBJ2-4
CDR3: ASSPHPRTSGRNIQY

size: .
V: TRBV28
J: TRBJ2-1
CDR3: ASSQPGLAGRNEQF

size: .
V: TRBV5-1
J: TRBJ2-1
CDR3: ASSFVAGEYNEQF

size: few
V: TRBV25-1
J: TRBJ2-1
CDR3: ASTSASGGYNEQF

size: once
V: TRBV19
J: TRBJ2-7
CDR3: ASSISGIYEQY